This T cell receptor beta chain was captured by sequencing in a study of post-analysis software for immune sequencing data (dated by TCRdb to between 2014 and 2017). A note on the overall study: Disease courses on record covered relapsing-remitting, secondary progressive and progressive-relapsing multiple sclerosis, though some patients had no subtype annotation. The patient repertoires were compared against 11 previously published healthy control repertoires obtained from donors aged 6 to 25 years. A subset of samples was prepared in parallel using single-end sample barcoding, then pooled and co-amplified after Illumina adapter ligation. What the research found in general, with its limitations: The multiple sclerosis patient group was slightly younger than the control group. Significantly lower normalized Chao1 diversity was found in multiple sclerosis patients than in controls, suggesting substantial peripheral T-cell clonal expansion. Direct clustering with F measure revealed strong co-clustering of samples prepared in the same batch, which led to a batch-effect correction.

To demonstrate the VDJtools post-analysis software, TCR beta repertoires were profiled from the peripheral blood of about 13 young patients with multiple sclerosis. The patients with multiple sclerosis were children and adolescents between about 6 and 16 years of age. This clonotype was counted once. The clone's antigen remains unknown. A much larger clone differs by one base, so this may be a read error. The library came from PCR. Instrument used: Illumina HiSeq 2500. To reduce PCR and sequencing biases, unique molecular identifiers were built into the TCR beta cDNA libraries. Every 1 to 10 million input T cells yielded roughly 500,000 cDNA molecules, meaning each molecule approximated one T cell. Patient libraries were prepared and sequenced with the same protocol used for the earlier healthy control dataset. Within a given batch, samples were prepared together, multiplexed and sequenced on the same HiSeq lane. As for how the authors treated the data: MIGEC was used to process the raw barcoded reads, and molecular identifier groups with only a single read were discarded before consensus assembly and CDR3 extraction. VDJtools was used for post-analysis of the clonotype tables, with diversity normalized by down-sampling every dataset to the smallest sample size. In repertoire overlap clustering, CDR3 amino acid sequences, but not nucleotide sequences, were matched to correct batch-related cross-sample contamination. The public sequencing data were trimmed at Q25 with fastp and processed into clonotypes with MiXCR by TCRdb, which kept only in-frame beta chains. CDR3 protein duplicates are merged, each entry listing the most common genes and DNA. The V and J calls come from TCRdb's annotation, not from the publication. The sample contains some 260,000 distinct CDR3 sequences, around 34% of them found a single time. The ten largest clones represent under 5.5% of the sample.

This receptor was taken from a girl aged 10 to 17 with multiple sclerosis. Sequenced input: blood.

The sequenced DNA: TGTGTCAGCAGCACGGGCCCGGGGAGCGGCTACACCTTC. Its protein reads: CVSSTGPGSGYTF. This chain joins TRBV11-1 to TRBJ1-2; the D gene assignment is ambiguous. The CDR3 spans 13 residues, from the cysteine through the phenylalanine. The entry retains the CDR3 DNA only, 39 bases that are in frame from base 1. Sequences SGHAT (CDR1) and FQDESV (CDR2) are obtained from the germline V gene (reference sequence).